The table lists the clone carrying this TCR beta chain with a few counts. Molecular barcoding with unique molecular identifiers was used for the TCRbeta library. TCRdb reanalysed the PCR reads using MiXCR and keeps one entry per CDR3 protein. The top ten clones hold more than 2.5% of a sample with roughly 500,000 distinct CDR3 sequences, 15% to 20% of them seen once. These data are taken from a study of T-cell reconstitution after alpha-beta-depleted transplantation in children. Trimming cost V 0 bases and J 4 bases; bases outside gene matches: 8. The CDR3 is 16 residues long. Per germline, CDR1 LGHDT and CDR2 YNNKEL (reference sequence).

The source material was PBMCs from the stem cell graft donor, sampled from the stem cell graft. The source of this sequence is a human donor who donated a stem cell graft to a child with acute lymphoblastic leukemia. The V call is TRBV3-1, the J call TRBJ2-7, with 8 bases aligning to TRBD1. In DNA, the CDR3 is TGTGCCAGCAGCCAAGACCTCCGGACAGGGTGGTACGAGCAGTACTTC. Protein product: CASSQDLRTGWYEQYF.